The rows below give T cell receptor beta chains drawn from one sample of a study of blood T cells in healthy people across ages. One entry per CDR3 protein, called by TCRdb with MiXCR from the 5' RACE reads. The table shows 700,000 to 1,000,000 distinct CDR3 sequences, with approximately 48% occurring only once. The sample comprised blood. The receptors derive from a man in his 60s in good health. CDR3s include the opening cysteine and the closing phenylalanine or tryptophan. Each record gives: J gene, D gene, V gene, clone size, CDR3 DNA, CDR3 protein. A D gene is named only where the DNA matches it firmly. Clone size is not always given. Where it is, it says once, few, many or a class for expanded clones.

TRBJ2-3 - TRBV5-1 - TGCGCCAGCAGCTGGAGGTACGCGGGGACCACAGATACGCAGTATTTT CASSWRYAGTTDTQYF
TRBJ2-1 - TRBV7-9 - TGTGCCAGCAGCTTAGGTTCAAGATGGTTCTTC CASSLGSRWFF
TRBJ2-3 TRBD2 TRBV11-1 few TGTGCCAGCAGACGGGGGGGCTATACAGATACGCAGTATTTT CASRRGGYTDTQYF
TRBJ2-7 - TRBV6-2/TRBV6-3 many TGTGCCAGCGGCGGATTCTCCTACGAGCAGTACTTC CASGGFSYEQYF
TRBJ2-1 TRBD2 TRBV24-1 few TGTGCCACCAGTGATTTGTCCGGGACTAGTAATGAGCAGTTCTTC CATSDLSGTSNEQFF
TRBJ2-3 TRBD2 TRBV6-2/TRBV6-3 few TGTGCCAGCAGCCCACTAGCGGGGGGGTTGAGAGATACGCAGTATTTT CASSPLAGGLRDTQYF
TRBJ2-1 - TRBV3-1 - TGTGCCAGCAGCCGTTCTGACAATGAGCAGTTCTTC CASSRSDNEQFF
TRBJ1-2 - TRBV7-2 - TGTGCCGGCAGCCCTTCTATGAACTATGGCTACACCTTC CAGSPSMNYGYTF
TRBJ2-3 - TRBV7-9 - TGTGCCAGCAGCCCGAAGGGTTGGGATACGCAGTATTTT CASSPKGWDTQYF
TRBJ2-1 - TRBV4-1 - TGCGCCAGCAGCCAAGAGGGGGGCAGTTCCGCTGTCAGCTCCTACAATGAGCAGTTCTTC CASSQEGGSSAVSSYNEQFF
TRBJ2-3 - TRBV2 once TGTGCCAGCACGGGGGGGACAGGGTGGACAGATACGCAGTATTTT CASTGGTGWTDTQYF
TRBJ2-3 TRBD2 TRBV3-1 - TGTGCCAGCAGCCAGAGCGGGGCTAGCACAGATACGCAGTATTTT CASSQSGASTDTQYF
TRBJ2-7 TRBD2 TRBV9 - TGTGCCAGCAGCGTTTCCTCCCTCATAGCGGGGGCAGGGGGAGTCTACGAGCAGTACTTC CASSVSSLIAGAGGVYEQYF
TRBJ2-3 - TRBV28 - TGTGCCAGCAGTTCCCCCCAGGGGACAACAGATACGCAGTATTTT CASSSPQGTTDTQYF
TRBJ2-1 TRBD2 TRBV20-1 few TGCAGTGCTAGCGGACTAGCGGGACCGAGCTCCTACAATGAGCAGTTCTTC CSASGLAGPSSYNEQFF
TRBJ2-2 - TRBV27 few TGTGCCAGCAGTGGGCAGCGAAGACAAGCCGGGGAGCTGTTTTTT CASSGQRRQAGELFF
TRBJ2-7 - TRBV3-1 - TGTGCCAGCAGCAACAACTTAGAGCAGTACTTC CASSNNLEQYF
TRBJ1-2 - TRBV7-2 - TGTGCCAGCGGACAGAGCTATGGCTACACCTTC CASGQSYGYTF
TRBJ2-7 - TRBV6-1 few TGTGCCAGCAGTGAAGGCCCCGACCCCTACGAGCAGTACTTC CASSEGPDPYEQYF
TRBJ2-6 - TRBV5-6 once TGTGCCAGCAGCTTGGGGCCCGGGTCAGGGGCCAACGTCCTGACTTTC CASSLGPGSGANVLTF
TRBJ2-3 TRBD2 TRBV24-1 - TGTGCCACCAGTGACTCGAGGACTAGCGGGGGAGGTACAGATACGCAGTATTTT CATSDSRTSGGGTDTQYF
TRBJ2-7 TRBD1 TRBV12-3/TRBV12-4 - TGTGCCAGCAGTCTTTCGACAGGGACCTACGAGCAGTACTTC CASSLSTGTYEQYF
TRBJ2-7 - TRBV7-2 - TGTGCCAGCAGCTTAGAATGGCTAGGGACCTACGAGCAGTACTTC CASSLEWLGTYEQYF
TRBJ2-2 - TRBV7-9 - TGTGCCAGCAGCCAACACACCGGGGAGCTGTTTTTT CASSQHTGELFF
TRBJ2-5 - TRBV13 few TGTGCCAGCAGCTTCGGACCTCAAGACCAGACCCAGTACTTC CASSFGPQDQTQYF
TRBJ2-5 TRBD1 TRBV5-8 - TGTGCCAGCAGCCTTGGGACAGGGGAAGAGCAGTACTTC CASSLGTGEEQYF
TRBJ1-4 TRBD1 TRBV12-3/TRBV12-4 - TGTGCCAGCAGTTCTGGACAGGGGGGACAGAATGAAAAACTGTTTTTT CASSSGQGGQNEKLFF
TRBJ1-2 - TRBV14 few TGTGCCAGCAGCCAGGGAAACGTGGCGGGTGGCTACACCTTC CASSQGNVAGGYTF
TRBJ2-5 - TRBV18 - TGTGCCAGCTCACCTGGAGACGAGACCCAGTACTTC CASSPGDETQYF
TRBJ1-2 TRBD1 TRBV20-1 - TGCAGTGCTATACCGGGGACAGGGGTTGTCTATGGCTACACCTTC CSAIPGTGVVYGYTF
TRBJ2-5 - TRBV6-6 - TGTGCCAGCAGTGACGGAGTGGCACAAGAGACCCAGTACTTC CASSDGVAQETQYF
TRBJ2-5 TRBD2 TRBV20-1 few TGCAGTGCTAGGGCGACTAGCGGGGCCCAAGAGACCCAGTACTTC CSARATSGAQETQYF
TRBJ2-2 TRBD2 TRBV12-3/TRBV12-4 many TGTGCCAGCAGTTTAAGACTAGCGGGACCGAACACCGGGGAGCTGTTTTTT CASSLRLAGPNTGELFF
TRBJ2-7 - TRBV12-3/TRBV12-4 few TGTGCCAGCATGGCAGGGACCACCAACGAGCAGTACTTC CASMAGTTNEQYF
TRBJ1-1 - TRBV21-1 - TGTGCCAGCAGCGCCCTTTGTGGGACAGGCGATTACACTGAAGCTTTCTTT CASSALCGTGDYTEAFF
TRBJ2-7 - TRBV20-1 - TGCAGCACCTCACGCCCCGGCGGGCCCTACGAGCAGTACTTC CSTSRPGGPYEQYF
TRBJ1-6 TRBD1 TRBV28 - TGTGCCAGCAGACCGGACAGGGGCTATAATTCACCCCTCCACTTT CASRPDRGYNSPLHF
TRBJ2-7 TRBD2 TRBV7-9 - TGTGCCAGCAGCTCGGTTGGGGGCAGCGGGAGCTACGAGCAGTACTTC CASSSVGGSGSYEQYF
TRBJ2-3 TRBD2 TRBV7-2 - TGTGCCAGCAGCTTAGGCGGGACTAGTTGGGGTACGCAGTATTTT CASSLGGTSWGTQYF
TRBJ1-5 - TRBV28 once TGTGCCAGCAGTCCCTCCACAGGGCTAACCCGATCTCCCCAGCATTTT CASSPSTGLTRSPQHF
TRBJ2-7 - TRBV20-1 - TGCAGTGCTAGAAGTACAGCTGCCTACGAGCAGTACTTC CSARSTAAYEQYF
TRBJ1-1 TRBD1 TRBV7-2 - TGTGCCAGCAGATCCTGGACAGGGCGTGGGACTGAAGCTTTCTTT CASRSWTGRGTEAFF
TRBJ1-6 - TRBV6-6 - TGTGCCAGCACAAAGAGCAGGGAACCCCATCTCCACTTT CASTKSREPHLHF
TRBJ2-1 TRBD2 TRBV4-1 - TGCGCCAGTAGCCAAACCCTAGCGGGAAGCTCCTACAATGAGCAGTTCTTC CASSQTLAGSSYNEQFF
TRBJ1-1 - TRBV12-3/TRBV12-4 - TGTGCCAGCAGTTTATTGGGCCAGGTGAACACTGAAGCTTTCTTT CASSLLGQVNTEAFF
TRBJ1-2 - TRBV12-3/TRBV12-4 few TGTGCCAGCAGTTTAGGTGGGACGGATAACTATGGCTACACCTTC CASSLGGTDNYGYTF
TRBJ2-3 - TRBV7-2 - TGTGCCAGCAGCTTAGAAGCCCACACAGATACGCAGTATTTT CASSLEAHTDTQYF
TRBJ2-2 TRBD1 TRBV2 many TGTGCCAGCAGCGTACAGGGGGTAAAGAACACCGGGGAGCTGTTTTTT CASSVQGVKNTGELFF
TRBJ1-2 TRBD1 TRBV9 - TGTGCCAGCAGCGACGACAGGGGGAATAACTATGGCTACACCTTC CASSDDRGNNYGYTF
TRBJ2-7 - TRBV12-3/TRBV12-4 - TGTGCCAGCAGTTATTTGGGAAATCAGTACGAGCAGTACTTC CASSYLGNQYEQYF
TRBJ2-3 TRBD2 TRBV20-1 - TGCAGTGCTGTATCGCGGGGGACCTCTAGCACAGATACGCAGTATTTT CSAVSRGTSSTDTQYF
TRBJ2-1 TRBD1 TRBV4-3 - TGCGCCAGCAGCCAATCCTTTGACAGGGGGCGCGAGGTGTTCTTC CASSQSFDRGREVFF
TRBJ1-2 TRBD1 TRBV10-3 - TGTGCCATCAGTGGGACAGGGTGCGGCTACACCTTC CAISGTGCGYTF
TRBJ2-1 TRBD2 TRBV28 few TGTGCCAGCGGGGCGGGGGGGCACCCTTACAATGAGCAGTTCTTC CASGAGGHPYNEQFF